These T cell receptor beta chains were read from a single sample in a study of T cells in Graves' hyperthyroidism and ophthalmopathy. TCRdb analysed the multiplex PCR reads with MiXCR anew, one entry per CDR3 protein. This repertoire shows 450,000 to 700,000 distinct CDR3 sequences, about 43% found once; its top ten account for around 7.7%. Sequencing used peripheral blood or thyroid tissue (not recorded which). These receptors came from a woman between 18 and 29 years old with Graves' hyperthyroidism. CDR3s include the opening cysteine and the closing phenylalanine or tryptophan. Each record gives: clone size, D gene, V gene, J gene, CDR3 protein, CDR3 DNA. A D gene is named only where the DNA matches it firmly. Clone size is given for some rows only: seen once, a few or many times, or a class if the clone is expanded.

few	TRBD1	TRBV29-1	TRBJ2-5	CSGLTGDGETQYF	TGCAGCGGCCTTACAGGGGATGGGGAGACCCAGTACTTC
-	-	TRBV11-2	TRBJ2-2	CASSLISGNTGELFF	TGTGCCAGCAGCTTAATTTCCGGGAACACCGGGGAGCTGTTTTTT
-	-	TRBV15	TRBJ1-5	CATSSPYSQPQHF	TGTGCCACCAGCAGTCCTTATAGTCAGCCCCAGCATTTT
once	TRBD1	TRBV7-6	TRBJ1-2	CASSRGDRETFGYTF	TGTGCCAGCAGCAGGGGGGACAGGGAAACTTTTGGCTACACCTTC
-	-	TRBV20-1	TRBJ1-5	CSASLGGGGTEAKPQHF	TGCAGTGCTTCCCTAGGGGGAGGAGGCACTGAAGCTAAGCCCCAGCATTTT
many	TRBD1	TRBV29-1	TRBJ2-7	CSVELSGQNYEQYF	TGCAGCGTCGAGCTCTCGGGACAGAACTACGAGCAGTACTTC
once	TRBD1	TRBV20-1	TRBJ1-1	CSARNRGFVTEAFF	TGCAGTGCTAGAAACAGGGGATTTGTCACTGAAGCTTTCTTT
many	-	TRBV7-3	TRBJ1-1	CASSLKRDTEAFF	TGTGCCAGCAGCTTAAAAAGGGACACTGAAGCTTTCTTT
many	-	TRBV7-9	TRBJ2-2	CASSATQGRRDTGELFF	TGTGCCAGCAGCGCTACACAGGGGAGGAGGGACACCGGGGAGCTGTTTTTT
many	TRBD1	TRBV12-3/TRBV12-4	TRBJ2-6	CASSERTGIGANVLTF	TGTGCCAGCAGTGAAAGGACAGGGATTGGGGCCAACGTCCTGACTTTC
-	TRBD2	TRBV2	TRBJ2-7	CATSGFAYEQYF	TGTGCTACTAGCGGGTTTGCCTACGAGCAGTACTTC
-	-	TRBV2	TRBJ1-3	CASGRTIYF	TGTGCCAGCGGACGGACCATATATTTT
-	TRBD2	TRBV29-1	TRBJ2-5	CSVGGGPETQYF	TGCAGCGTTGGGGGGGGACCGGAGACCCAGTACTTC
-	-	TRBV4-2	TRBJ1-4	CASSRGEADNEKLFF	TGTGCCAGCAGCCGGGGGGAAGCGGATAATGAAAAACTGTTTTTT
many	-	TRBV7-2	TRBJ1-4	CASSLEGGASNEKLFF	TGTGCCAGCAGCTTAGAGGGGGGCGCCTCAAATGAAAAACTGTTTTTT
few	-	TRBV14	TRBJ2-7	CASSVRGEQYF	TGTGCCAGCAGCGTCCGGGGCGAGCAGTACTTC
-	TRBD2	TRBV20-1	TRBJ2-7	CSADSGRDNEQYF	TGCAGTGCTGATAGCGGGAGGGACAATGAGCAGTACTTC
many	TRBD1	TRBV7-9	TRBJ2-7	CASSQQRTGVPYEQYF	TGTGCCAGCAGCCAACAGAGGACAGGGGTCCCCTACGAGCAGTACTTC
once	-	TRBV19	TRBJ2-7	CASVVYEQYF	TGTGCCAGCGTGGTCTACGAGCAGTACTTC
-	TRBD2	TRBV2	TRBJ2-5	CASSPGLGGFETQYF	TGTGCCAGCAGTCCGGGACTAGGGGGTTTCGAGACCCAGTACTTC
-	-	TRBV19	TRBJ1-1	CASSIWHQNTEAFF	TGTGCCAGTAGTATTTGGCATCAGAACACTGAAGCTTTCTTT
-	-	TRBV20-1	TRBJ2-1	CSAEDGNIQFF	TGCAGTGCTGAGGACGGAAACATTCAGTTCTTC